Listed below are T cell receptor beta chains from one sample, sequenced in a study of blood T cell repertoires in COVID-19. Libraries were prepared by immunoSEQ multiplex PCR; TCRdb keeps only in-frame clonotypes and omits some of them. The repertoire consists of around 100,000 clones, with more than 60% occurring once and the leading ten covering 20% to 25%. Specimen: peripheral blood. Receptors were obtained from a man between 65 and 80 years old with active or convalescent COVID-19. Each CDR3 is given with its conserved first and last residue. D genes are given only for firm matches. The size of a clone is reported for some rows only, either as once, few or many, or as a class for expanded clones.

V	J	D	size	CDR3	DNA
TRBV24-1	TRBJ2-2	TRBD1	once	CATGGQENTGELFF	TGTGCCACCGGCGGACAGGAGAACACCGGGGAGCTGTTTTTT
TRBV12-3/TRBV12-4	TRBJ2-7	NA	NA	CAILSCYEQYF	TGTGCCATCCTTAGTTGCTACGAGCAGTACTTC
TRBV5-8	TRBJ1-1	TRBD1	NA	CASERMRQGLNTEAFF	TGTGCCAGCGAGAGAATGAGACAGGGGTTGAACACTGAAGCTTTCTTT
TRBV5-1	TRBJ1-2	TRBD1	NA	CASRRETGGVGYGYTF	TGCGCCAGCAGGAGAGAGACAGGGGGAGTGGGCTATGGCTACACCTTC
TRBV9	TRBJ2-1	NA	NA	CASTLTDGGFNEQFF	TGTGCCAGCACCCTAACGGATGGGGGGTTCAATGAGCAGTTCTTC
TRBV5-1	TRBJ1-1	TRBD1	NA	CASSGTGTGSRTEAFF	TGCGCCAGCAGCGGGACCGGGACAGGGTCCCGAACTGAAGCTTTCTTT
TRBV5-6	TRBJ2-7	TRBD1	NA	CASSLGGQLYEQYF	TGTGCCAGCAGCTTGGGGGGACAGCTTTACGAGCAGTACTTC
TRBV24-1	TRBJ2-1	TRBD2	few	CATSELAGGNEQFF	TGTGCCACCAGTGAACTAGCGGGTGGAAATGAGCAGTTCTTC
TRBV5-1	TRBJ1-1	TRBD1	NA	CASSGTGGVLEAFF	TGCGCCAGCAGCGGGACAGGGGGCGTTCTCGAAGCTTTCTTT
TRBV12-5	TRBJ2-5	TRBD1	NA	CASGLAGGAETQYF	TGTGCTAGTGGTTTGGCAGGGGGCGCGGAGACCCAGTACTTC
TRBV18	TRBJ2-7	TRBD2	NA	CASSPEAGGTYEQYF	TGTGCCAGCTCACCAGAGGCGGGGGGTACCTACGAGCAGTACTTC
TRBV5-1	TRBJ2-7	NA	once	CASSLVGSGYEQYF	TGCGCCAGCAGCTTGGTAGGGAGTGGGTACGAGCAGTACTTC
TRBV2	TRBJ2-7	NA	NA	CASSTGHGSSEQYF	TGTGCCAGCAGTACTGGACATGGTTCCAGCGAGCAGTACTTC
TRBV15	TRBJ1-1	TRBD1	NA	CATSGGGTGRNTEAFF	TGTGCCACCAGCGGAGGGGGGACAGGACGGAACACTGAAGCTTTCTTT
TRBV3-1/TRBV3-2	TRBJ1-6	NA	NA	CASSPGENSPLHF	TGTGCCAGCAGCCCCGGGGAGAATTCACCCCTCCACTTT
TRBV6-2/TRBV6-3	TRBJ2-2	NA	NA	CASSPIDRTNTGELFF	TGTGCCAGCAGCCCTATCGACAGAACGAACACCGGGGAGCTGTTTTTT
TRBV3-1/TRBV3-2	TRBJ1-1	NA	NA	CASSQDLRPGRNTEAFF	TGTGCCAGCAGCCAAGATCTTAGGCCAGGGCGAAACACTGAAGCTTTCTTT
TRBV27	TRBJ1-2	TRBD1	NA	CASSLWTGDGYTF	TGTGCCAGCAGTTTATGGACAGGGGATGGCTACACCTTC
TRBV24-1	TRBJ2-7	TRBD1	NA	CATSDQGQGTYEQYF	TGTGCCACCAGTGATCAAGGACAGGGGACCTACGAGCAGTACTTC
TRBV5-1	TRBJ1-2	NA	NA	CASSPDGGEKGGYTF	TGCGCCAGCAGTCCGGATGGAGGGGAAAAAGGGGGCTACACCTTC
TRBV5-1	TRBJ2-3	TRBD2	NA	CASRVTSGSSTDTQYF	TGCGCCAGCAGGGTAACTAGCGGGAGTTCGACAGATACGCAGTATTTT
TRBV14	TRBJ1-1	TRBD1	NA	CASSQDLGTGGTEAFF	TGTGCCAGCAGCCAAGATTTGGGGACAGGGGGCACTGAAGCTTTCTTT